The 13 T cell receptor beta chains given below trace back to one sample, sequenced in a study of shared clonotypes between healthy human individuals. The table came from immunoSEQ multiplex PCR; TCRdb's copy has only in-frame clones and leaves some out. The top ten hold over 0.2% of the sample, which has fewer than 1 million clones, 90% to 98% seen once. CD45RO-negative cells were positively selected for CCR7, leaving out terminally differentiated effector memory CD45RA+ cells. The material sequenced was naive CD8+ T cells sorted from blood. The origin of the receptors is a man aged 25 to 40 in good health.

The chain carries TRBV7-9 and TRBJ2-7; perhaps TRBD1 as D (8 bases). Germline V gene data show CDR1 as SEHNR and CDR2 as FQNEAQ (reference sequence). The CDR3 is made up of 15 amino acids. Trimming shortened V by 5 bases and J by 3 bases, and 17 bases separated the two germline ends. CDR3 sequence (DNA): TGTGCCAGCAGCCCCCACAGGGGGGGGATCTACGAGCAGTACTTC. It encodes CASSPHRGGIYEQYF.

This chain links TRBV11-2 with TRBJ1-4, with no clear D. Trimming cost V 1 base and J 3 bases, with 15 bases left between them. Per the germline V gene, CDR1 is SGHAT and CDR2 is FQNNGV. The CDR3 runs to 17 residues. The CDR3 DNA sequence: TGTGCCAGCAGCTTAGTAAGCGGCTTTCTAGCTAATGAAAAACTGTTTTTT. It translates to CASSLVSGFLANEKLFF.

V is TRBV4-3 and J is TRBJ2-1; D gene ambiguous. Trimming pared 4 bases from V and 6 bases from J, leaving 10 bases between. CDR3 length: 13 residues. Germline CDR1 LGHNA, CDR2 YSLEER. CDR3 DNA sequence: TGCGCCAGCAGCCTGGCTGGCGGCAATGAGCAGTTCTTC. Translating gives CASSLAGGNEQFF.

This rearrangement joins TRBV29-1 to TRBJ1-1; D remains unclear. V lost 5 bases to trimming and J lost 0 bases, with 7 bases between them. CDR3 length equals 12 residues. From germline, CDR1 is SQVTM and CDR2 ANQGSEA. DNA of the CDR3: TGCAGCGTTTTGACACTGAACACTGAAGCTTTCTTT. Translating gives CSVLTLNTEAFF.

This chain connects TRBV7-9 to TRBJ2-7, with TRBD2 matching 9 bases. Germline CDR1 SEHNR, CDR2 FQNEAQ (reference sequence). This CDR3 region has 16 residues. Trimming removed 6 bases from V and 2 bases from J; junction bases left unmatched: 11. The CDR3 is CASSPSTGTSTYEQYF. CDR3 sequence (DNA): TGTGCCAGCAGTCCGTCAACCGGGACTAGCACCTACGAGCAGTACTTC.

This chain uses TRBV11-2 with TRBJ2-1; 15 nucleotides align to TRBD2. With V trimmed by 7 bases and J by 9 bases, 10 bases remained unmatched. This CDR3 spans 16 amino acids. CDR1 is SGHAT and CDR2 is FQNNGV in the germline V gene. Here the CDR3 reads CASNPAGLAGGGEQFF. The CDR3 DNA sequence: TGTGCCAGCAACCCCGCAGGACTAGCGGGAGGGGGTGAGCAGTTCTTC.

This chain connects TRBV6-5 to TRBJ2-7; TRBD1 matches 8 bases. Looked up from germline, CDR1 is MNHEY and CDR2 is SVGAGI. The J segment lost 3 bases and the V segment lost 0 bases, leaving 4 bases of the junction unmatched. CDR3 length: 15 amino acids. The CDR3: CASSYSGGTGYEQYF. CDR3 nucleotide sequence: TGTGCCAGCAGTTACTCGGGCGGGACAGGCTACGAGCAGTACTTC.

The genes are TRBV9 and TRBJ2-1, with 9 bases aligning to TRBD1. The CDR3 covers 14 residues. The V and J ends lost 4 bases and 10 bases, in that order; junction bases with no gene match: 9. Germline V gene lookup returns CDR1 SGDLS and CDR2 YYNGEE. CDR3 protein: CASSHGTGFSEQFF. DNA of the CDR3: TGTGCCAGCAGCCACGGGACAGGGTTTTCGGAGCAGTTCTTC.

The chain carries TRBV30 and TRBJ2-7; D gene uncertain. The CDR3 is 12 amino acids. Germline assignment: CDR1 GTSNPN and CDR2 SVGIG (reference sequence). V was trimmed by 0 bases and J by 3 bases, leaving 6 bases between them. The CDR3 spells CAWSVAGYEQYF. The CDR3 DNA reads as TGTGCCTGGAGTGTAGCCGGCTACGAGCAGTACTTC.

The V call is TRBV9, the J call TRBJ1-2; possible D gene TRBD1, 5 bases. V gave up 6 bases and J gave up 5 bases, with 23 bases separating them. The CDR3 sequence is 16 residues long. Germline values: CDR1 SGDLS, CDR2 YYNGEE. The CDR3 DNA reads TGTGCCAGCACGCCCAACAGGTACGGAACCCTATATGGCTACACCTTC. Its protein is CASTPNRYGTLYGYTF.

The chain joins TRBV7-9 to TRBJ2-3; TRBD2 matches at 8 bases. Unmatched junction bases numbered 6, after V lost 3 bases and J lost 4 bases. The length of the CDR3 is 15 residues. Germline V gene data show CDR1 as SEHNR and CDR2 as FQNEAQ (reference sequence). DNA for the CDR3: TGTGCCAGCAGCTTTAGCGGGACGGGGCCAGATACGCAGTATTTT. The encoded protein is CASSFSGTGPDTQYF.

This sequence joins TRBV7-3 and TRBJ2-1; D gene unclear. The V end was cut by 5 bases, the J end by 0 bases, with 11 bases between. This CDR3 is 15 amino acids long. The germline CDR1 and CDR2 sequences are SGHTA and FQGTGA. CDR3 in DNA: TGTGCCAGCAGCCCAGACACCTACTCCTACAATGAGCAGTTCTTC. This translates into CASSPDTYSYNEQFF. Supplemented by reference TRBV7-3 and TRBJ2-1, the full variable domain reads GAGVSQTPSNKVTEKGKYVELRCDPISGHTALYWYRQSLGQGPEFLIYFQGTGAADDSGLPNDRFFAVRPEGSVSTLKIQRTERGDSAVYLCASSPDTYSYNEQFFGPGTRLTVL.

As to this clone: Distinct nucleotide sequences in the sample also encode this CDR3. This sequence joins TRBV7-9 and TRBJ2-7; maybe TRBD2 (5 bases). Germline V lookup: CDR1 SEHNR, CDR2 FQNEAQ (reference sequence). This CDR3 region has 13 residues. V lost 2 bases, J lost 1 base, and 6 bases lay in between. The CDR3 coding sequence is TGTGCCAGCAGCTTATCGGGGTCCTACGAGCAGTACTTC. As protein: CASSLSGSYEQYF.